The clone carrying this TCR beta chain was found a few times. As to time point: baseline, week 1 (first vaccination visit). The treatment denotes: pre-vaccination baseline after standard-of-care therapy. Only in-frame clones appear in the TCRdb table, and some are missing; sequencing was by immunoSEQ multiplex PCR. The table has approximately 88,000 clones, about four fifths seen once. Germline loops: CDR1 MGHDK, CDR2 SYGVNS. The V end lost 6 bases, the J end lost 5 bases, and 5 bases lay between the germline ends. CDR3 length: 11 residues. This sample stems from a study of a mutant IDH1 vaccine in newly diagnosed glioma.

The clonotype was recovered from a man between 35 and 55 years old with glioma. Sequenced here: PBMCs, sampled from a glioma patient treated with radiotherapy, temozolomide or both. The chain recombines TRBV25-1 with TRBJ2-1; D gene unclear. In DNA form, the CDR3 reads TGTGCCAGCAGGGAACACAATGAGCAGTTCTTC. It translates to CASREHNEQFF.